This T cell receptor beta chain came from a study of T cell responses to AZD1222 COVID-19 vaccine. General study points: An increase in Spike-specific TCR breadth and depth was observed after two AZD1222 doses. Within unmutated variant regions lay the reported targets of nearly half of spike-specific TCRs.

In the case of this clone: The target antigen is unknown.

The CDR3 runs 16 residues. Looked up from germline, CDR1 is SNHLY and CDR2 is FYNNEI. V was clipped by 5 bases and J by 0 bases, with 16 bases between them. The method was immunoSEQ multiplex PCR; TCRdb's version includes in-frame clones alone and lacks a portion of them. Here the sample spans roughly 140,000 clones, approximately 89% being singletons. The TCR was taken from an adult in good health. The rearrangement uses TRBV2 and TRBJ1-2; D is possibly TRBD1 (5 bases). This material consisted of peripheral blood, taken on day 0 of AZD1222 vaccination. CDR3 bases: TGTGCCAGCAGTCACGGCCCGACAGCTCCTAACTATGGCTACACCTTC. Translated, it gives CASSHGPTAPNYGYTF.